The TCR beta chain under discussion was sequenced for a study of blood T cell repertoires in COVID-19. The assay was immunoSEQ multiplex PCR, and TCRdb's table has in-frame clones only and misses some. Seen here are fewer than 600,000 clones, 88% observed once, and the top ten hold 1.5% to 2%. The sample taken for sequencing was PBMCs or T cells enriched from blood (not recorded which). The clonotype comes from a woman in her thirties or forties who had recovered from COVID-19.

In nucleotides, the CDR3 is TGTGCCAGCAGTCCGCTACAGGAGGCCAAAAACATTCAGTACTTC. It encodes CASSPLQEAKNIQYF. The V gene is TRBV6-5, the J gene TRBJ2-4, with D perhaps matching TRBD1 (5 bases). The CDR3 totals 15 residues. Germline loops: CDR1 MNHEY, CDR2 SVGAGI. Trimming left V 5 bases short and J 1 base short, with 12 bases between.